This T cell receptor beta chain was profiled in a study of CD8+ T cells in alopecia areata. Study-level background: Treatment ran 6 to 18 months, with 6 months of follow-up afterward.

Collection of lesional scalp punch biopsies and peripheral blood was performed in alopecia areata patients. The CDR3 consists of 14 residues. Germline lookup yields CDR1 SEHNR and CDR2 FQNEAQ (reference sequence). With 4 bases removed from V and 5 bases from J, the gap between germline ends came to 15 bases. RNA, once extracted, was reverse transcribed into cDNA for use as the sequencing template. Produced via immunoSEQ multiplex PCR; TCRdb's table is partial and in-frame only. The data hold 100,000 to 150,000 clones, with 45% to 60% observed a single time. This chain connects TRBV7-9 to TRBJ2-7; D may be TRBD1 (7 bases). The source of this sequence is a human donor with alopecia areata. The sequences come from CD4+ T cells sorted from blood, collected at week 0. DNA for the CDR3: TGTGCCAGCAGCTCGACAGGGACTGGCAACGAGCAGTACTTC. It specifies CASSSTGTGNEQYF.